One sample yielded the 31 T cell receptor beta chains listed below, sequenced in a study of blood T cell repertoires in COVID-19 (dated by TCRdb to the early 2020s). Receptors were amplified or captured by the immunoSEQ multiplex PCR assay. The table comes from immuneACCESS by way of TCRdb, which keeps in-frame sequences with V and J called. Part of the clones is missing from these tables; in studies checked, under half for an unresolved V gene and the rest for unknown reasons. This sample holds 150,000 to 200,000 clones; roughly 80% were observed only once. About 4.8% of the sample rests with the top ten. Specimen: peripheral blood. All receptors come from a young woman with acute or convalescent COVID-19.

V and J are TRBV7-6 and TRBJ1-3; 7 bases agree with TRBD1. CDR3 length: 19 amino acids. With 5 bases clipped from V and 0 bases from J, the junction kept 16 bases outside the gene matches. Germline V lookup: CDR1 SGHVS, CDR2 FNYEAQ. The CDR3: CASSRQGRQAVGSGNTIYF. The CDR3, as DNA: TGTGCCAGCAGCCGACAGGGTAGGCAAGCAGTCGGCTCTGGAAACACCATATATTTT.

The CDR3 bases are TGTGCCAGCACCCTTGGGTCAGGGGGCCACTATGGCTACACCTTC. This gives the protein CASTLGSGGHYGYTF. The V and J genes are TRBV28 and TRBJ1-2; 8 bases are shared with TRBD1. The V gene's germline CDR1 is MDHEN and CDR2 SYDVKM. The CDR3 is made up of 15 amino acids. After removal of 7 bases from V and 3 bases from J, the junction contained 10 bases not matched to a gene.

This chain uses TRBV4-3 with TRBJ2-2; a weak D match, TRBD1 (5 bases). CDR1 and CDR2 (germline): LGHNA, YSLEER. The CDR3 length is 14 residues. Trimming stripped 3 bases from V and 1 base from J, with 6 bases between. The CDR3 region has the DNA TGCGCCAGCAGCCAGGACATGAACACCGGGGAGCTGTTTTTT. It codes for CASSQDMNTGELFF.

The rearrangement joins TRBV10-1 to TRBJ2-7; weak D call: TRBD2 (6 bases). Germline CDR1 is WNHNN and CDR2 is SYGVQD (reference sequence). The CDR3 totals 12 residues. V lost 2 bases to trimming and J lost 7 bases, with 9 bases between them. The CDR3 sequence: CASSEPGREQYF. The CDR3, as DNA: TGCGCCAGCAGTGAGCCGGGGAGGGAGCAGTACTTC.

The V gene is TRBV5-1, the J gene TRBJ1-2; 7 positions match TRBD1. In germline, CDR1 is SGHRS, CDR2 YFSETQ. CDR3 length: 15 amino acids. V gave up 4 bases and J gave up 6 bases; unmatched junction bases: 12. Here the CDR3 DNA reads TGCGCCAGCAGCCGAAGTGGCAGGGGGAGCGATGGCTACACCTTC. Its translation: CASSRSGRGSDGYTF.

This sequence joins TRBV7-2 and TRBJ2-7; 7 nucleotides match TRBD1. Germline values: CDR1 SGHTA, CDR2 FQGNSA. The CDR3 is made up of 12 amino acids. V was clipped by 5 bases and J by 6 bases; unmatched bases: 4. The CDR3 DNA is TGTGCCAGCAGCCAGACAGGGTTCGAGCAGTACTTC. This encodes CASSQTGFEQYF.

The chain has TRBV19 and TRBJ1-1; D may be TRBD1 (6 bases). The CDR3 runs to 16 residues. Trimming shortened V by 4 bases and J by 1 base, and 16 bases separated the two germline ends. Germline values: CDR1 LNHDA, CDR2 SQIVND (reference sequence). The CDR3 coding sequence is TGTGCCAGTAGTACCCCCGTCAGGGGCGAGAACACTGAAGCTTTCTTT. Translated, it gives CASSTPVRGENTEAFF.

The chain recombines TRBV6-5 with TRBJ1-1; TRBD1 might be the D (6 bases). The CDR3 runs to 14 residues. Germline loops: CDR1 MNHEY, CDR2 SVGAGI. Trimming removed 0 bases at V and 7 bases at J, with 12 bases between. As DNA, the CDR3 is TGTGCCAGCAGTTACTCGAGGGGGTCTGATGAAGCTTTCTTT. This gives the protein CASSYSRGSDEAFF.

V usage is TRBV28 and J usage is TRBJ1-3; no definite D call. CDR3 length equals 13 residues. V gave up 7 bases and J gave up 0 bases, with 7 bases separating them. Germline V lookup: CDR1 MDHEN, CDR2 SYDVKM. The CDR3 is CASNESSGNTIYF. The CDR3 DNA follows: TGTGCCAGCAATGAGAGCTCTGGAAACACCATATATTTT.

The chain links TRBV7-6 to TRBJ2-2, with 9 bases lining up with TRBD2. The CDR3 loop spans 17 amino acids. Germline CDR1 reads SGHVS; CDR2 reads FNYEAQ. V was pared by 1 base and J by 4 bases, with 7 bases of the junction left unmatched. The CDR3 protein is CASSLELGLAFTGELFF. In DNA form, the CDR3 reads TGTGCCAGCAGCTTAGAGCTGGGACTAGCTTTCACCGGGGAGCTGTTTTTT.

The rearrangement uses TRBV6-5 and TRBJ2-2, with D possibly matching TRBD2 (6 bases). The CDR3 runs 13 residues. V lost 1 base, J lost 7 bases, and 7 bases lay in between. The germline V gene encodes CDR1 MNHEY and CDR2 SVGAGI. CDR3 amino acids: CASSYLGGGELFF. CDR3 coding DNA: TGTGCCAGCAGTTACTTGGGGGGCGGGGAGCTGTTTTTT.

This clone showed up just once. The chain couples TRBV19 to TRBJ2-5; 11 bases are a match to TRBD1. The germline CDR1 and CDR2 sequences are LNHDA and SQIVND (reference sequence). J was trimmed by 5 bases and V by 6 bases; bases with no gene match: 14. This CDR3 contains 17 residues. CDR3 loop: CASRRSGQGEPRETQYF. CDR3 nucleotides: TGTGCCAGTAGGCGCTCGGGACAGGGGGAACCCCGGGAGACCCAGTACTTC.

The V call is TRBV6-5, the J call TRBJ1-5; perhaps TRBD1 as D (5 bases). Trimming took off 8 bases at V and 2 bases at J, with 13 bases between the two ends. Germline V gives CDR1 MNHEY, CDR2 SVGAGI. CDR3 length equals 14 residues. The chain's CDR3 is CASGGAGGNQPQHF. The DNA for the CDR3 is TGTGCCAGCGGCGGCGCGGGGGGCAATCAGCCCCAGCATTTT.

The V and J genes are TRBV6-2 or TRBV6-3 and TRBJ2-7, with D tentatively TRBD2 (5 bases). Trimming took off 0 bases at V and 7 bases at J, with 19 bases between the two ends. Per germline, CDR1 MNHEY and CDR2 SVGEGT. The CDR3 consists of 16 residues. CDR3 protein: CASSYSGPTIRREQYF. CDR3 nucleotide sequence: TGTGCCAGCAGTTACTCGGGTCCGACAATACGGAGGGAGCAGTACTTC.

The chain joins TRBV19 to TRBJ1-2; D is unclear. There are 13 residues in the CDR3. V was clipped by 1 base and J by 8 bases, with 11 bases between them. Germline CDR1 reads LNHDA; CDR2 reads SQIVND (reference sequence). CDR3 nucleotides: TGTGCCAGTAGTATAGCGACGAAGAGGGGCTACACCTTC. Translating gives CASSIATKRGYTF.

This rearrangement joins TRBV10-3 to TRBJ2-1, with 11 positions matching TRBD2. V shed 3 bases, J shed 8 bases, and the junction held 6 bases outside the gene matches. This CDR3 spans 15 amino acids. Germline V gene lookup returns CDR1 ENHRY and CDR2 SYGVKD. CDR3 coding DNA: TGTGCCATCAGTGAACTAGCGGGAGTATTCGATGAGCAGTTCTTC. This encodes CAISELAGVFDEQFF.

V gene TRBV28 combines with J gene TRBJ1-2, with a weak D call TRBD1 (5 bases). Per germline, CDR1 MDHEN and CDR2 SYDVKM. V shed 7 bases and J shed 4 bases, with 10 bases lying between them. This CDR3 is 12 amino acids long. As DNA, the CDR3 is TGTGCCAGCATGCGGCAGGGCTATGGCTACACCTTC. It specifies CASMRQGYGYTF.

This chain uses TRBV7-2 with TRBJ2-1; 13 bases align to TRBD2. The germline gives CDR1 SGHTA, CDR2 FQGNSA. CDR3 length equals 15 residues. V shed 5 bases, J shed 8 bases, and the junction held 6 bases outside the gene matches. The CDR3 DNA reads as TGTGCCAGCAGCCATTGGACTAGCGGGAGTGATGAGCAGTTCTTC. Amino acids: CASSHWTSGSDEQFF.

V is TRBV7-9 and J is TRBJ1-1; D gene unclear. Looked up from germline, CDR1 is SEHNR and CDR2 is FQNEAQ (reference sequence). Trimming took 3 bases from V and 0 from J, leaving 20 bases between them. The CDR3 runs 18 residues. The CDR3 protein is CASSFYPGGSAMNTEAFF. CDR3 nucleotides: TGTGCCAGCAGCTTTTATCCAGGAGGCTCTGCTATGAACACTGAAGCTTTCTTT. The entire variable domain, with the rest obtained from reference TRBV7-9 and TRBJ1-1, is as follows: DTGVSQNPRHKITKRGQNVTFRCDPISEHNRLYWYRQTLGQGPEFLTYFQNEAQLEKSRLLSDRFSAERPKGSFSTLEIQRTEQGDSAMYLCASSFYPGGSAMNTEAFFGQGTRLTVV.

The chain uses TRBV5-5 and TRBJ1-5; D gene uncertain. The CDR3 runs to 16 residues. Germline V CDR1 and CDR2: SGHKS, YYEKEE (reference sequence). The V gene lost 0 bases and the J gene lost 0 bases, with 10 bases spanning the gap. The CDR3 DNA is TGTGCCAGCAGCTTGGTTCTCACATATAGCAATCAGCCCCAGCATTTT. It encodes CASSLVLTYSNQPQHF.

This sequence joins TRBV18 and TRBJ1-1, with 7 bases that match TRBD1. Trimming cost V 1 base and J 0 bases; bases outside gene matches: 5. The CDR3 is made up of 16 amino acids. Germline CDR1 is KGHSH and CDR2 is LQKENI. CDR3 sequence reads: CASSPRRGKMNTEAFF. CDR3 sequence (DNA): TGTGCCAGCTCACCACGCAGGGGGAAGATGAACACTGAAGCTTTCTTT.

The chain recombines TRBV27 with TRBJ2-1; D possibly corresponds to TRBD2 (6 bases). The CDR3 sequence is 14 residues long. CDR1 MNHEY and CDR2 SMNVEV come from the germline V gene (reference sequence). The CDR3 protein is CAVAGLARYNEQFF. Here the CDR3 DNA reads TGTGCAGTAGCAGGGCTAGCGCGCTACAATGAGCAGTTCTTC.

The chain couples TRBV27 to TRBJ2-7; D possibly corresponds to TRBD2 (7 bases). This CDR3 region has 14 residues. In germline, CDR1 is MNHEY, CDR2 SMNVEV (reference sequence). The V gene lost 5 bases and the J gene lost 0 bases, with 11 bases spanning the gap. CDR3 in DNA: TGTGCCAGCAGTGGCGGGGGCCGCTCCTACGAGCAGTACTTC. It encodes CASSGGGRSYEQYF.

The CDR3 here is CASSQSAGARGELFF. DNA of the CDR3: TGTGCCAGCAGTCAATCGGCGGGGGCCCGAGGGGAGCTGTTTTTT. This chain joins TRBV6-5 and TRBJ2-2, with D perhaps matching TRBD2 (7 bases). CDR1 is MNHEY and CDR2 is SVGAGI in the germline V gene. Between the trimmed V and J ends, which lost 5 bases and 8 bases, there was a span of 18 bases. The CDR3 consists of 15 residues.

J is TRBJ2-7 and V is TRBV28; 7 bases line up with TRBD1. The CDR3 consists of 16 residues. From germline, CDR1 is MDHEN and CDR2 SYDVKM. V trimming: 7 bases; J trimming: 2 bases; junction bases outside the gene matches: 14. As DNA, the CDR3 is TGTGCCAGCACCTCGGGACAGCCACGTTTTGCCTACGAGCAGTACTTC. Translated, it gives CASTSGQPRFAYEQYF.

The rearrangement links TRBV7-2 to TRBJ2-4, with D possibly being TRBD2 (5 bases). Germline values: CDR1 SGHTA, CDR2 FQGNSA. Trimming cost V 5 bases and J 4 bases, with 18 bases left between them. This CDR3 has 16 amino acids. The CDR3 region is CASSIRAAAMKNIQYF. CDR3 coding DNA: TGTGCCAGCAGCATAAGGGCAGCGGCTATGAAAAACATTCAGTACTTC. Complete variable domain (other parts from reference TRBV7-2 and TRBJ2-4): GAGVSQSPSNKVTEKGKDVELRCDPISGHTALYWYRQSLGQGLEFLIYFQGNSAPDKSGLPSDRFSAERTGGSVSTLTIQRTQQEDSAVYLCASSIRAAAMKNIQYFGAGTRLSVL.

The gene calls are TRBV28 and TRBJ2-2, with 8 bases that match TRBD1. The CDR3 loop spans 14 amino acids. The trim removed 6 bases at V and 5 bases at J, leaving 5 bases unmatched. The germline CDR1 and CDR2 sequences are MDHEN and SYDVKM. DNA of the CDR3: TGTGCCAGCAGAACAGGGGGTGTAACCGGGGAGCTGTTTTTT. Translating it yields CASRTGGVTGELFF.

The rearrangement joins TRBV5-6 to TRBJ1-5; D may be TRBD1 (6 bases). CDR1 is SGHDT and CDR2 is YYEEEE in the germline V gene. Trimming shortened V by 4 bases and J by 2 bases, and 13 bases separated the two germline ends. The CDR3 consists of 15 residues. The chain's CDR3 is CASSPGAGGNQPQHF. The DNA for the CDR3 is TGTGCCAGCAGCCCGGGGGCGGGGGGCAATCAGCCCCAGCATTTT.

About this clone: A read error may produce the germline difference seen at one junction end. V usage is TRBV27 and J usage is TRBJ2-7; TRBD1 matches 7 bases. The length of the CDR3 is 12 residues. The germline V gene has CDR1 MNHEY and CDR2 SMNVEV (reference sequence). CDR3 protein: CASSRLDRRLDF. The CDR3, as DNA: TGTGCCAGCAGTCGCCTGGACAGGAGGCTAGACTTC.

This clone has just one count. The chain recombines TRBV5-1 with TRBJ1-2; 7 positions match TRBD1. V shed 1 base, J shed 7 bases, and the junction held 10 bases outside the gene matches. CDR1 and CDR2 (germline): SGHRS, YFSETQ. The CDR3 is made up of 15 amino acids. The DNA of the CDR3 is TGCGCCAGCAGCTTGAGGGACAGAGTCTTCATTGGCTACACCTTC. The encoded protein is CASSLRDRVFIGYTF.

This chain links TRBV27 with TRBJ1-6; perhaps TRBD1 as D (5 bases). Germline V lookup: CDR1 MNHEY, CDR2 SMNVEV (reference sequence). This CDR3 comprises 17 residues. V shed 6 bases and J shed 0 bases, with 15 bases lying between them. The CDR3 bases are TGTGCCAGCAGCGTGGGGCGTTCGAGCTCCTATAATTCACCCCTCCACTTT. It translates to CASSVGRSSSYNSPLHF.